The 6 T cell receptor beta chains below come from one sample, sequenced in a study of blood T cell repertoires in COVID-19. Profiling relied on immunoSEQ multiplex PCR, and the TCRdb table lists in-frame clones only, not all of them. Among some 380,000 clones listed, roughly 89% were seen once. The material sequenced was peripheral blood. The receptor set was obtained from a man between 18 and 35 years old with active or convalescent COVID-19.

The V gene is TRBV6-1, the J gene TRBJ2-2; D call uncertain. Trimming left V 2 bases short and J 5 bases short, with 12 bases between. Germline V gene lookup returns CDR1 MNHNS and CDR2 SASEGT. The length of the CDR3 is 15 residues. The CDR3 loop reads CASSEIGLRTGELFF. In DNA form, the CDR3 reads TGTGCCAGCAGTGAAATTGGGTTGCGGACCGGGGAGCTGTTTTTT.

V is TRBV10-1 and J is TRBJ2-7, with 8 nucleotides matching TRBD1. CDR3 size: 14 residues. V shed 4 bases and J 6 bases; nucleotides not matched to a gene: 8. Germline lookup yields CDR1 WNHNN and CDR2 SYGVQD (reference sequence). CDR3 sequence (DNA): TGCGCCAGCAGTGCCCCAGGGGGCTTTATCGAGCAGTACTTC. It yields the protein CASSAPGGFIEQYF.

The rearrangement joins TRBV27 to TRBJ2-5, with TRBD1 as a possible D gene (6 bases). V was trimmed by 4 bases and J by 1 base, leaving 19 bases between them. Germline loops: CDR1 MNHEY, CDR2 SMNVEV (reference sequence). The CDR3 loop spans 17 amino acids. In DNA, the CDR3 is TGTGCCAGCAGTTCATCTCTGGGGGCAGGAACCCAAGAGACCCAGTACTTC. This codes for CASSSSLGAGTQETQYF.

J is TRBJ2-5 and V is TRBV18; 10 nucleotides align to TRBD2. The germline gives CDR1 KGHSH, CDR2 LQKENI. With 3 bases clipped from V and 5 bases from J, the junction kept 9 bases outside the gene matches. The CDR3 consists of 16 residues. The chain's CDR3 is CASSPASGGAWETQYF. The CDR3 DNA is TGTGCCAGCTCACCGGCCAGCGGGGGGGCCTGGGAGACCCAGTACTTC.

V is TRBV18 and J is TRBJ1-4, with D perhaps TRBD1 (5 bases). From germline, CDR1 is KGHSH and CDR2 LQKENI. V gave up 1 base and J gave up 6 bases, with 12 bases separating them. The CDR3 length is 15 residues. The CDR3 loop reads CASSPRGVKDEKLFF. Written as DNA, the CDR3 is TGTGCCAGCTCACCACGGGGGGTGAAGGATGAAAAACTGTTTTTT.

The sample holds one count of this clone. The chain employs TRBV14 and TRBJ1-2; D is unresolved. Germline V gene lookup returns CDR1 SGHDN and CDR2 FVKESK. V shed 1 base and J shed 3 bases, with 6 bases lying between them. The CDR3 is 13 residues long. As DNA, the CDR3 is TGTGCCAGCAGCCAAGTCTCGTACTATGGCTACACCTTC. It is translated as CASSQVSYYGYTF.